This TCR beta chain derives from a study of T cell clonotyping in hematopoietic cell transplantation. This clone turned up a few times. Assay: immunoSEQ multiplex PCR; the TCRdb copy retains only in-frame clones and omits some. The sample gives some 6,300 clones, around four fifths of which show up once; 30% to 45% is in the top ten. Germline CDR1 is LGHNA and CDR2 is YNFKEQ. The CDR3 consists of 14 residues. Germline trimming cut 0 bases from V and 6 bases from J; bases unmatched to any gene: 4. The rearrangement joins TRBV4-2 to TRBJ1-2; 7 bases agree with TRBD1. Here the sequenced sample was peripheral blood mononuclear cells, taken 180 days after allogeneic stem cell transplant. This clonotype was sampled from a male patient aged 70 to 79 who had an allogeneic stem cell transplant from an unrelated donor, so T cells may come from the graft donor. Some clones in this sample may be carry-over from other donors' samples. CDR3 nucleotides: TGTGCCAGCAGCCAAGAAGATGGGACAGATGGCTACACCTTC. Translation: CASSQEDGTDGYTF.